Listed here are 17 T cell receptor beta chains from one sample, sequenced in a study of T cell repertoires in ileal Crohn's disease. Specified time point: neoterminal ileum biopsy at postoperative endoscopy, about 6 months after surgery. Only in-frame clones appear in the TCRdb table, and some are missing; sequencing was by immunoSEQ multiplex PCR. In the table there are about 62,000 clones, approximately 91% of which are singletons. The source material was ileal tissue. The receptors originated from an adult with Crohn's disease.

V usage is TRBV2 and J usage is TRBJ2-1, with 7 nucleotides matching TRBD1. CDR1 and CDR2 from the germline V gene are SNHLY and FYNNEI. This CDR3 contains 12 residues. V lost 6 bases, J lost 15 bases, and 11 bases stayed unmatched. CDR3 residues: CASSDTGAFLFF. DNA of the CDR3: TGTGCCAGCAGCGACACAGGGGCTTTTCTGTTCTTC.

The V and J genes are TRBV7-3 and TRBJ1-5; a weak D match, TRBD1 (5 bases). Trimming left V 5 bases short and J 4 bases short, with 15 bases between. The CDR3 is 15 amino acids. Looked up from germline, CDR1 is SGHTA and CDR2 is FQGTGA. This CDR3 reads CASSPMVGPNQPQHF. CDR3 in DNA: TGTGCCAGCAGCCCCATGGTGGGGCCAAATCAGCCCCAGCATTTT.

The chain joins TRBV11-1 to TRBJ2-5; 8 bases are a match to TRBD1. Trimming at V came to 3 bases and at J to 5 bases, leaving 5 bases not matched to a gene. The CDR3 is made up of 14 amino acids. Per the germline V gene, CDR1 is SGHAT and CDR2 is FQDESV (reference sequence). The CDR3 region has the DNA TGTGCCAGCAGCTTGTCAGGGGGCTGGGAGACCCAGTACTTC. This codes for CASSLSGGWETQYF.

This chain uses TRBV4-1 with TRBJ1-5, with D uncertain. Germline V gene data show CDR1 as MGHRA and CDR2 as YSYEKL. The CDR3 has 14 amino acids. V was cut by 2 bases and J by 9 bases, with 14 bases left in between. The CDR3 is CASSQHSTSSPQHF. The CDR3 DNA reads TGCGCCAGCAGCCAACACAGTACCTCCTCGCCCCAGCATTTT.

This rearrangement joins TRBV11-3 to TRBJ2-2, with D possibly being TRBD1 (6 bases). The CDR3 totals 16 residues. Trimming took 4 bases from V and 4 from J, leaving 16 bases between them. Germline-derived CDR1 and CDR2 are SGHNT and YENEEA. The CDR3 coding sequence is TGTGCCAGCAGCTCTATCAGGGGTCCGAGCACCGGGGAGCTGTTTTTT. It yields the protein CASSSIRGPSTGELFF.

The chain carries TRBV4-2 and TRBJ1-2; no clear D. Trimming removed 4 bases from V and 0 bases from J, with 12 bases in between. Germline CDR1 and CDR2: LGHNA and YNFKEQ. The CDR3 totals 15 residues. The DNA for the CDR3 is TGTGCCAGCAGCCCGCCGAACGAGGCTAACTATGGCTACACCTTC. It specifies CASSPPNEANYGYTF.

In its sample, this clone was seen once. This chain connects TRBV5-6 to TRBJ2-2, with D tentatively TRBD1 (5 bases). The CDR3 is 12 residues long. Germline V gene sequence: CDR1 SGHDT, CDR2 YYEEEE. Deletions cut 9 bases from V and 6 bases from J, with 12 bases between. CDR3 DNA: TGTGCCACCCGGGTAGGGGCCGGGGAGCTGTTTTTT. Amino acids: CATRVGAGELFF.

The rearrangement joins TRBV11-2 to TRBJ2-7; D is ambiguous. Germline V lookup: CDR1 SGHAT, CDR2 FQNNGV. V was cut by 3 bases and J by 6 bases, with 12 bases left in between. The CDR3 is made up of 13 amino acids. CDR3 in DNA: TGTGCCAGCAGCTTTTCGGATAGAGGCGAGCAGTACTTC. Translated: CASSFSDRGEQYF.

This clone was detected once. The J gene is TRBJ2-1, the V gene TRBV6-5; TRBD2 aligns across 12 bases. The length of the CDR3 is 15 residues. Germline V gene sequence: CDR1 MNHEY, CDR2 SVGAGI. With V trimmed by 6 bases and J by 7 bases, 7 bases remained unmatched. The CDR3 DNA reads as TGTGCCAGCAGCGAGACTAGCGGGAGTGGTAATGAGCAGTTCTTC. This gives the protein CASSETSGSGNEQFF.

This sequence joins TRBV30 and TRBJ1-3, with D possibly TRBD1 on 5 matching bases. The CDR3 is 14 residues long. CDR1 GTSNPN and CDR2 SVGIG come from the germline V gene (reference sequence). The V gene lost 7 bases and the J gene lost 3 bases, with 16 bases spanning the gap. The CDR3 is CASQGDSYGNTIYF. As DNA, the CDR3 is TGTGCCTCCCAGGGTGATAGTTATGGAAACACCATATATTTT.

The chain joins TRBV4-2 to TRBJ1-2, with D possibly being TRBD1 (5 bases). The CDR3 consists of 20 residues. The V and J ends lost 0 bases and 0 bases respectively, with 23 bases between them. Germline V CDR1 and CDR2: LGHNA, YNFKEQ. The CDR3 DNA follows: TGTGCCAGCAGCCAAGAAACCCAGCGGGGATGGACAACAGCTAACTATGGCTACACCTTC. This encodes CASSQETQRGWTTANYGYTF.

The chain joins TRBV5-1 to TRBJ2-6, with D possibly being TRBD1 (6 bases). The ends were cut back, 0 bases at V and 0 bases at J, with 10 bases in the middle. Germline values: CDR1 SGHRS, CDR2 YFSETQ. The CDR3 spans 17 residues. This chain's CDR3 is CASSLAGANSGANVLTF. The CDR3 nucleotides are TGCGCCAGCAGCTTGGCAGGGGCGAACTCTGGGGCCAACGTCCTGACTTTC. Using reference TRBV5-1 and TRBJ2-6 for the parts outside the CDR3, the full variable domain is KAGVTQTPRYLIKTRGQQVTLSCSPISGHRSVSWYQQTPGQGLQFLFEYFSETQRNKGNFPGRFSGRQFSNSRSEMNVSTLELGDSALYLCASSLAGANSGANVLTFGAGSRLTVL.

The CDR3 sequence is CASRPTVNTEAFF. Here the CDR3 DNA reads TGTGCCAGCAGGCCAACAGTGAACACTGAAGCTTTCTTT. This rearrangement joins TRBV28 to TRBJ1-1; D uncertain. The CDR3 has 13 residues. V was cut by 6 bases and J by 0 bases, with 8 bases left in between. Germline CDR1 and CDR2: MDHEN and SYDVKM.

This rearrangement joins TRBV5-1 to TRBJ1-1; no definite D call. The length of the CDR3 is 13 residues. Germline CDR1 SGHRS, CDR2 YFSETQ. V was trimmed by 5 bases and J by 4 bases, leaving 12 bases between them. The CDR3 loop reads CASRSEGATEAFF. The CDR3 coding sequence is TGCGCCAGCAGAAGCGAGGGTGCCACTGAAGCTTTCTTT.

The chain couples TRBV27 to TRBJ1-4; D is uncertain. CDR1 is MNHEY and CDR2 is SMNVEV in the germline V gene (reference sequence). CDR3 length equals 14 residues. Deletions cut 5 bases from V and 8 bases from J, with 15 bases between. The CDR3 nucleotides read TGTGCCAGCAGTCCTAAGCCCTTTAACGAAAAACTGTTTTTT. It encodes CASSPKPFNEKLFF. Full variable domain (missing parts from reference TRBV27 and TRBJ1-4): EAQVTQNPRYLITVTGKKLTVTCSQNMNHEYMSWYRQDPGLGLRQIYYSMNVEVTDKGDVPEGYKVSRKEKRNFPLILESPSPNQTSLYFCASSPKPFNEKLFFGSGTQLSVL.

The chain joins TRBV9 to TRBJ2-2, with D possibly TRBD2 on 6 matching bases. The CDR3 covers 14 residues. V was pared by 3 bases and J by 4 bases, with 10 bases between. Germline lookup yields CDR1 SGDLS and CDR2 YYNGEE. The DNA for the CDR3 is TGTGCCAGCAGCGCGGGGGTCTTCACCGGGGAGCTGTTTTTT. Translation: CASSAGVFTGELFF. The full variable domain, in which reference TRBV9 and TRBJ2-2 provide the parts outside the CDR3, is DSGVTQTPKHLITATGQRVTLRCSPRSGDLSVYWYQQSLDQGLQFLIQYYNGEERAKGNILERFSAQQFPDLHSELNLSSLELGDSALYFCASSAGVFTGELFFGEGSRLTVL.

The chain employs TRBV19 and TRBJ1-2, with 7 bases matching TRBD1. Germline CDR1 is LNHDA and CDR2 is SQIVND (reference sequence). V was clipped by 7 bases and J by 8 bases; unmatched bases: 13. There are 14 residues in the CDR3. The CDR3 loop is CASIPTGLPYGYTF. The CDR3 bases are TGTGCCAGTATCCCGACAGGGCTTCCCTACGGCTACACCTTC.